This TCR beta chain was retrieved from a study of tumor-infiltrating lymphocytes in primary liver carcinoma. On the study more broadly: Roughly 3.65 to 8 million productive TCRbeta reads were obtained per sample, with similar numbers across tissue types.

Investigators took RNA and DNA out together from 20-30 mg of unsorted bulk tissue. Whole-study findings and limits: The study found a significantly higher top-250-clone fraction in tumors than in blood (p = 0.039).

A constant-region primer primed TCR beta cDNA synthesis from roughly 520 ng of total RNA. Amplification in three nested multiplex PCR rounds with slightly modified ARM-PCR gave rise to TCR beta libraries. Amplification in the first two PCR rounds was performed using TRBV1-TRBV30 forward primers and a C-beta reverse primer for around 9 cycles each. From the multiplex PCR reads, TCRdb called clonotypes with MiXCR, one entry per CDR3 protein. The data contain under 85,000 distinct CDR3 sequences, 72% of them singletons. The CDR3 sequence is 18 residues long. Germline lookup yields CDR1 SGHAT and CDR2 FQNNGV. Note on this clonotype: Antigen unknown. At one end the junction does not follow the germline gene, possibly because of a read error.

This receptor was taken from a man in his forties with primary liver carcinoma and hepatitis B virus infection. Input material: liver tumor tissue from sampling region 1. Subset specified: tumor region T1, superior pole. This rearrangement joins TRBV11-2 to TRBJ2-7, with TRBD2 matching 15 bases. The DNA of the CDR3 is TGTGCCAGCAGCTTATCCGATGGACTAGCGGGAGGGGGATACGAGCAGTGCTTC. Its protein is CASSLSDGLAGGGYEQCF.